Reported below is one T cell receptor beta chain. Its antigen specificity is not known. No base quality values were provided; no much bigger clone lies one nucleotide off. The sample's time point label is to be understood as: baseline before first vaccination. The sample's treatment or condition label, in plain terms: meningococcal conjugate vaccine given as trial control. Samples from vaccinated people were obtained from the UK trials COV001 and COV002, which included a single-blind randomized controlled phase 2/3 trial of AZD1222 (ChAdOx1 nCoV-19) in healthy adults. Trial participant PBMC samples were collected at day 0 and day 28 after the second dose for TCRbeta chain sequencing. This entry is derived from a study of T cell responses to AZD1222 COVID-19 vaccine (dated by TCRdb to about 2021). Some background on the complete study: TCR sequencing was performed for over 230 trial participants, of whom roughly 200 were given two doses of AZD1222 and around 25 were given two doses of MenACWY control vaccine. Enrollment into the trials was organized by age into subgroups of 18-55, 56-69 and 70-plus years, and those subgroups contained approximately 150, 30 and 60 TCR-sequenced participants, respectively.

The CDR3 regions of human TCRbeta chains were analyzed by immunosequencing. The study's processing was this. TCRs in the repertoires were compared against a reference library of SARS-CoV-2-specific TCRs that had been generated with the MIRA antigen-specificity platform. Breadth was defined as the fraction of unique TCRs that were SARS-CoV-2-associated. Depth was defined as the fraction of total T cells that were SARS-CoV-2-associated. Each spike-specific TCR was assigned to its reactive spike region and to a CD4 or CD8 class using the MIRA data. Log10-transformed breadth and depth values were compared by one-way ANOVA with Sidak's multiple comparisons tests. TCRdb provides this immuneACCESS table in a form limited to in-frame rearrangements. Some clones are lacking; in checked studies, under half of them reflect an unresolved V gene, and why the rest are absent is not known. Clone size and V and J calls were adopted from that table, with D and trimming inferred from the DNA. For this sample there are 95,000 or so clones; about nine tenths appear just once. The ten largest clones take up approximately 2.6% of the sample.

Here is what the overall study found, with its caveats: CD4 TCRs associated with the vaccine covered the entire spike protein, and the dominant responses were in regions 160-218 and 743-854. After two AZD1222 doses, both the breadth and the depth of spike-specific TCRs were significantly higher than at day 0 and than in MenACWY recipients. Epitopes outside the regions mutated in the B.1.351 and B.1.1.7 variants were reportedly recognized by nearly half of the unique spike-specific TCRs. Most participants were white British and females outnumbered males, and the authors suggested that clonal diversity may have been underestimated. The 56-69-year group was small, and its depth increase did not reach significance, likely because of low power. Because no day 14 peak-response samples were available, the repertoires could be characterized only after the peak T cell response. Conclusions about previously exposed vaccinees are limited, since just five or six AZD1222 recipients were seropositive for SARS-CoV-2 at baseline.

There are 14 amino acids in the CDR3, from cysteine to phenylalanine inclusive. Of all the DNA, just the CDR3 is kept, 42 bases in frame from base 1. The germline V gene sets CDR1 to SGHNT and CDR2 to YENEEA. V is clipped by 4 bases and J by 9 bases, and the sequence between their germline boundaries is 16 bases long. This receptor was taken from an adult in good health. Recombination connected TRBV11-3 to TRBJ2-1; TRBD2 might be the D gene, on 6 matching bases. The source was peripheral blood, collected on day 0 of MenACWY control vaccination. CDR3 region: CASSSGRGVAEQFF. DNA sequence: TGTGCCAGCAGCTCGGGCCGCGGGGTTGCTGAGCAGTTCTTC. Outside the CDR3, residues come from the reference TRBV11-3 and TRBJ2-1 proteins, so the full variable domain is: EAGVVQSPRYKIIEKKQPVAFWCNPISGHNTLYWYLQNLGQGPELLIRYENEEAVDDSQLPKDRFSAERLKGVDSTLKIQPAELGDSAVYLCASSSGRGVAEQFFGPGTRLTVL.